The rows below give T cell receptor beta chains drawn from one sample of a study of identical twins' blood T cells. A single record per CDR3 protein comes from TCRdb applying MiXCR to the 5' RACE reads. The sample contains hundreds of thousands of distinct CDR3 sequences, about 28% of which appear only once. The sample was PBMCs. Receptor source: a woman aged 18 to 50 in good health. Both conserved end residues are part of each CDR3. Fields, in order: D gene, J gene, V gene, clone size, CDR3 protein, CDR3 DNA. A D gene is named only where the DNA matches it firmly. Not all rows give a size; the values are once, few, many and, for expanded clones, a class.

D: TRBD1; J: TRBJ1-2; V: TRBV10-3; size: NA; CDR3: CAISGPGQGPHGYTF; DNA: TGTGCCATCAGTGGGCCGGGACAGGGTCCCCATGGCTACACCTTC
D: NA; J: TRBJ1-4; V: TRBV29-1; size: NA; CDR3: CSVASGAVYEKLFF; DNA: TGCAGCGTTGCGTCGGGCGCAGTTTATGAAAAACTGTTTTTT
D: NA; J: TRBJ1-1; V: TRBV2; size: NA; CDR3: CASTERGRDTEAFF; DNA: TGTGCCAGCACCGAACGGGGCCGGGACACTGAAGCTTTCTTT
D: TRBD1; J: TRBJ2-3; V: TRBV9; size: NA; CDR3: CACSRTGSTDTQYF; DNA: TGTGCCTGCAGCAGGACAGGGAGCACAGATACGCAGTATTTT
D: NA; J: TRBJ2-1; V: TRBV7-2; size: many; CDR3: CASSSSSSSDEQFF; DNA: TGTGCCAGCAGCTCTTCTAGTTCCAGCGATGAGCAGTTCTTC
D: TRBD1; J: TRBJ1-2; V: TRBV11-3; size: NA; CDR3: CASSTTGGAWVDYTF; DNA: TGTGCCAGCAGTACGACAGGGGGCGCGTGGGTAGACTACACCTTC
D: NA; J: TRBJ1-1; V: TRBV25-1; size: NA; CDR3: CASSEFRGTRTEAFF; DNA: TGTGCCAGCAGTGAATTTAGAGGGACTAGGACTGAAGCTTTCTTT
D: NA; J: TRBJ2-3; V: TRBV10-3; size: few; CDR3: CAISGQSSDTQYF; DNA: TGTGCCATCAGTGGACAATCATCAGATACGCAGTATTTT
D: NA; J: TRBJ2-1; V: TRBV9; size: few; CDR3: CASSAGLNSRYGEQFF; DNA: TGTGCCAGCAGCGCGGGACTCAACTCACGTTACGGTGAGCAGTTCTTC
D: NA; J: TRBJ1-6; V: TRBV20-1; size: NA; CDR3: CSARAPNSPLRF; DNA: TGCAGTGCTAGAGCTCCTAATTCACCCCTCCGCTTT
D: NA; J: TRBJ2-5; V: TRBV5-1; size: few; CDR3: CASSLTGTQETQYF; DNA: TGCGCCAGCAGCTTGACGGGGACCCAAGAGACCCAGTACTTC
D: TRBD2; J: TRBJ2-1; V: TRBV10-3; size: few; CDR3: CAIGGTSGGAYNEQFF; DNA: TGTGCCATCGGGGGGACTAGCGGGGGGGCCTACAATGAGCAGTTCTTC
D: TRBD2; J: TRBJ2-2; V: TRBV19; size: few; CDR3: CASSLTSGIAGELFF; DNA: TGTGCCAGTAGTTTGACTAGCGGGATAGCCGGGGAGCTGTTTTTT
D: TRBD1; J: TRBJ1-2; V: TRBV12-5; size: few; CDR3: CASGLLQGAGSGYTF; DNA: TGTGCTAGTGGTTTGCTTCAGGGGGCGGGTAGTGGCTACACCTTC
D: TRBD2; J: TRBJ2-3; V: TRBV28; size: NA; CDR3: CASSPPSGRGGAGDTQYF; DNA: TGTGCCAGCAGTCCCCCTAGCGGGAGAGGAGGGGCAGGAGATACGCAGTATTTT
D: TRBD1; J: TRBJ1-5; V: TRBV4-1; size: NA; CDR3: CASSQDRINQPQHF; DNA: TGCGCCAGCAGCCAGGACAGGATTAATCAGCCCCAGCATTTT
D: NA; J: TRBJ1-1; V: TRBV5-1; size: NA; CDR3: CASSQTTGVVVEAFF; DNA: TGCGCCAGCAGCCAAACTACAGGAGTCGTAGTTGAAGCTTTCTTT
D: NA; J: TRBJ2-3; V: TRBV3-1; size: few; CDR3: CASSQLKDTQYF; DNA: TGTGCCAGCAGTCAACTAAAAGATACGCAGTATTTT
D: NA; J: TRBJ1-1; V: TRBV4-3; size: many; CDR3: CASSGRTGYEAFF; DNA: TGCGCCAGCAGCGGACGAACAGGGTATGAAGCTTTCTTT
D: TRBD2; J: TRBJ2-1; V: TRBV7-2; size: NA; CDR3: CASSAVAGACEQFF; DNA: TGTGCCAGCAGCGCTGTAGCGGGAGCCTGTGAGCAGTTCTTC
D: NA; J: TRBJ1-5; V: TRBV20-1; size: many; CDR3: CSARTENNQPQHF; DNA: TGCAGTGCGAGGACAGAAAACAATCAGCCCCAGCATTTT
D: NA; J: TRBJ2-7; V: TRBV5-1; size: NA; CDR3: CASSLGTANIEQYF; DNA: TGCGCCAGCAGCTTGGGCACCGCGAATATAGAGCAGTACTTC
D: NA; J: TRBJ1-1; V: TRBV5-1; size: once; CDR3: CASSREVNTEAFF; DNA: TGCGCCAGCAGCAGGGAGGTCAACACTGAAGCTTTCTTT
D: TRBD2; J: TRBJ2-3; V: TRBV5-1; size: few; CDR3: CASSLSGVREDTQYF; DNA: TGCGCCAGCAGCTTAAGCGGGGTAAGGGAAGATACGCAGTATTTT
D: TRBD1; J: TRBJ1-1; V: TRBV28; size: few; CDR3: CASRLGTGPNTEAFF; DNA: TGTGCCAGCAGGCTTGGGACAGGGCCGAACACTGAAGCTTTCTTT
D: NA; J: TRBJ1-2; V: TRBV12-3/TRBV12-4; size: NA; CDR3: CASSFRPPGEYGYTF; DNA: TGTGCCAGCAGTTTCAGGCCCCCCGGGGAATATGGCTACACCTTC
D: TRBD1; J: TRBJ2-3; V: TRBV3-1; size: few; CDR3: CASSPGTGGTDTQYF; DNA: TGTGCCAGCAGCCCCGGGACAGGAGGCACAGATACGCAGTATTTT
D: NA; J: TRBJ1-1; V: TRBV5-6; size: NA; CDR3: CASSSGGPEAFF; DNA: TGTGCCAGCAGCTCGGGGGGGCCTGAAGCTTTCTTT
D: NA; J: TRBJ1-2; V: TRBV29-1; size: many; CDR3: CSVVSLNRGYTF; DNA: TGCAGCGTTGTTTCATTGAACCGTGGCTACACCTTC
D: NA; J: TRBJ1-1; V: TRBV29-1; size: many; CDR3: CSVRGAKIEAFF; DNA: TGCAGCGTTCGGGGGGCGAAGATTGAAGCTTTCTTT
D: NA; J: TRBJ1-1; V: TRBV10-3; size: few; CDR3: CAISGTGMNTEAFF; DNA: TGTGCCATCAGTGGAACAGGGATGAACACTGAAGCTTTCTTT
D: NA; J: TRBJ1-2; V: TRBV5-1; size: few; CDR3: CASSFIQGHYGYTF; DNA: TGCGCCAGCAGCTTTATTCAGGGGCACTATGGCTACACCTTC
D: TRBD1; J: TRBJ2-2; V: TRBV7-9; size: NA; CDR3: CASSLVPRDSETGELFF; DNA: TGTGCCAGCAGCTTAGTTCCTCGGGACAGCGAAACCGGGGAGCTGTTTTTT
D: NA; J: TRBJ2-7; V: TRBV5-1; size: NA; CDR3: CASGQPSSYEQYF; DNA: TGCGCCAGCGGCCAGCCATCCTCCTACGAGCAGTACTTC
D: NA; J: TRBJ2-2; V: TRBV5-1; size: few; CDR3: CASSLGGQNTGELFF; DNA: TGCGCCAGCAGCTTGGGGGGACAGAACACCGGGGAGCTGTTTTTT
D: TRBD2; J: TRBJ2-7; V: TRBV25-1; size: few; CDR3: CASSSKTSGTYEQYF; DNA: TGTGCCAGCAGTTCAAAGACTAGCGGGACCTACGAGCAGTACTTC
D: NA; J: TRBJ2-3; V: TRBV7-9; size: NA; CDR3: CASSPTSDTQYF; DNA: TGTGCCAGCAGCCCGACTTCGGATACGCAGTATTTT
D: TRBD2; J: TRBJ2-5; V: TRBV29-1; size: few; CDR3: CSVRLADQETQYF; DNA: TGCAGCGTTCGACTAGCGGACCAAGAGACCCAGTACTTC
D: NA; J: TRBJ2-1; V: TRBV4-1; size: many; CDR3: CASSQEGTVYNEQFF; DNA: TGCGCCAGCAGCCAAGAGGGGACTGTCTACAATGAGCAGTTCTTC
D: TRBD2; J: TRBJ2-2; V: TRBV20-1; size: many; CDR3: CSAREAGADTGELFF; DNA: TGCAGTGCTAGAGAAGCGGGAGCGGACACCGGGGAGCTGTTTTTT
D: NA; J: TRBJ1-5; V: TRBV20-1; size: few; CDR3: CSARDLQGKAQPQHF; DNA: TGCAGTGCTAGAGATCTCCAGGGAAAGGCCCAGCCCCAGCATTTT
D: NA; J: TRBJ1-2; V: TRBV19; size: NA; CDR3: CASKVITTSNYGYSF; DNA: TGTGCCAGTAAAGTAATAACCACCTCAAACTATGGCTACTCCTTC
D: NA; J: TRBJ1-4; V: TRBV27; size: many; CDR3: CASSSGGGPSTNEKLFF; DNA: TGTGCCAGCAGTTCGGGCGGGGGGCCCTCAACTAATGAAAAACTGTTTTTT
D: NA; J: TRBJ1-2; V: TRBV19; size: few; CDR3: CASTLGHRNYGYTF; DNA: TGTGCCAGTACCCTAGGACACAGAAACTATGGCTACACCTTC
D: NA; J: TRBJ1-1; V: TRBV7-9; size: NA; CDR3: CAGREDSNTEAFF; DNA: TGTGCCGGTCGGGAAGATTCGAACACTGAAGCTTTCTTT
D: NA; J: TRBJ1-4; V: TRBV20-1; size: few; CDR3: CSASVFGTTNEKLFF; DNA: TGCAGTGCTAGTGTTTTTGGAACAACTAATGAAAAACTGTTTTTT
D: NA; J: TRBJ2-3; V: TRBV19; size: NA; CDR3: CASSIDLFTDTQYF; DNA: TGTGCCAGTAGTATAGACCTTTTCACAGATACGCAGTATTTT
D: NA; J: TRBJ1-4; V: TRBV20-1; size: few; CDR3: CSVARSDEKLFF; DNA: TGCAGTGTGGCCAGGTCGGATGAAAAACTGTTTTTT
D: NA; J: TRBJ1-4; V: TRBV5-1; size: NA; CDR3: CASSQEPGGEKLFF; DNA: TGCGCCAGCAGCCAAGAGCCCGGGGGGGAAAAACTGTTTTTT
D: TRBD1; J: TRBJ1-2; V: TRBV27; size: NA; CDR3: CASSPGQKLNYGYTF; DNA: TGTGCCAGCAGTCCGGGACAGAAACTTAACTATGGCTACACCTTC
D: TRBD2; J: TRBJ2-3; V: TRBV2; size: few; CDR3: CASRKGLESVPSTDTQYF; DNA: TGTGCCAGCAGGAAGGGACTAGAGAGCGTACCTAGCACAGATACGCAGTATTTT
D: NA; J: TRBJ2-1; V: TRBV29-1; size: few; CDR3: CSADLGEQFF; DNA: TGCAGCGCCGACCTAGGCGAGCAGTTCTTC
D: NA; J: TRBJ2-2; V: TRBV12-3/TRBV12-4; size: NA; CDR3: CASNLRDSTGELFF; DNA: TGTGCCAGCAACCTTCGGGACTCCACCGGGGAGCTGTTTTTT
D: NA; J: TRBJ2-3; V: TRBV29-1; size: few; CDR3: CSVVGSTDTQYF; DNA: TGCAGCGTTGTAGGTAGCACAGATACGCAGTATTTT
D: TRBD2; J: TRBJ2-1; V: TRBV4-3; size: NA; CDR3: CANSQAYWAGASNEQFF; DNA: TGCGCCAACAGCCAGGCGTACTGGGCGGGAGCGTCCAATGAGCAGTTCTTC
D: NA; J: TRBJ2-1; V: TRBV5-1; size: NA; CDR3: CASSVGRLVYNEQFF; DNA: TGCGCCAGCAGCGTAGGACGACTCGTCTACAATGAGCAGTTCTTC
D: NA; J: TRBJ1-1; V: TRBV12-3/TRBV12-4; size: NA; CDR3: CASKHPLGGDTEAFF; DNA: TGTGCCAGCAAGCATCCGCTGGGTGGGGACACTGAAGCTTTCTTT
D: TRBD2; J: TRBJ2-1; V: TRBV7-9; size: NA; CDR3: CASSSTSGSVNEQFF; DNA: TGTGCCAGCAGCTCGACTAGCGGGAGCGTCAATGAGCAGTTCTTC
D: TRBD1; J: TRBJ1-1; V: TRBV5-1; size: many; CDR3: CASSLVPTGSNTEAFF; DNA: TGCGCCAGCAGCTTGGTTCCGACAGGGAGCAACACTGAAGCTTTCTTT